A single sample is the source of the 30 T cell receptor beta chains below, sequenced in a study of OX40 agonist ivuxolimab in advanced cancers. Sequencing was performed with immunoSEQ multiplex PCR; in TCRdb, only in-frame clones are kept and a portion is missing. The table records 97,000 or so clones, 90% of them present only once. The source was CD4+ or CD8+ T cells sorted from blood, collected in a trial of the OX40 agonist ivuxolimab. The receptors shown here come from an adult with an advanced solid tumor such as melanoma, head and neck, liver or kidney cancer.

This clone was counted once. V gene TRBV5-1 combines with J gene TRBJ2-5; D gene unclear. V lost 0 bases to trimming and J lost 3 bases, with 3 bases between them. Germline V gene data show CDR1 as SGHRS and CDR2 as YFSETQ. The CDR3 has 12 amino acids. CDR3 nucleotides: TGCGCCAGCAGCTTGGCCGAAGAGACCCAGTACTTC. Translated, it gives CASSLAEETQYF.

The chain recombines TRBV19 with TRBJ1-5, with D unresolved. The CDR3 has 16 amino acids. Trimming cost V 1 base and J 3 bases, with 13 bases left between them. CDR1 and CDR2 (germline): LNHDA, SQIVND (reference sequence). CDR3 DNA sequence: TGTGCCAGTAGTATAGGTGAGGGCAGAAACAATCAGCCCCAGCATTTT. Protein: CASSIGEGRNNQPQHF.

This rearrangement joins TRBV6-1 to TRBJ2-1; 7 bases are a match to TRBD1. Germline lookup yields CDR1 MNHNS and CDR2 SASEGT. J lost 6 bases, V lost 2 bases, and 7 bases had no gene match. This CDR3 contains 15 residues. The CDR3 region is CASSESGTDTNEQFF. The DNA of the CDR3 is TGTGCCAGCAGTGAATCAGGGACAGATACCAATGAGCAGTTCTTC.

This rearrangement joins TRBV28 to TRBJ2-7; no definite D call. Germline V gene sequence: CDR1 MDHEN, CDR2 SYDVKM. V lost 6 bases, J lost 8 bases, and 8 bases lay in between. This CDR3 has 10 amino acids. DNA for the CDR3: TGTGCCAGCAGCGGAATGAAGCAGTACTTC. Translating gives CASSGMKQYF.

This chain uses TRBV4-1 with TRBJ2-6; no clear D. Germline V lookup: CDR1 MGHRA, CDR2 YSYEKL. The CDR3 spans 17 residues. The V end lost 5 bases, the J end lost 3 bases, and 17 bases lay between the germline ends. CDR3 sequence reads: CASSGQINLFGANVLTF. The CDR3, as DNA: TGCGCCAGCAGCGGTCAAATTAATCTCTTTGGGGCCAACGTCCTGACTTTC.

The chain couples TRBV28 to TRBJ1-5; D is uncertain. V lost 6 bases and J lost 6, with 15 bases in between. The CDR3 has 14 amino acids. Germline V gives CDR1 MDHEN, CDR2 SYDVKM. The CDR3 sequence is CASSLVGRSQPQHF. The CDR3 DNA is TGTGCCAGCAGCCTCGTGGGTCGTAGTCAGCCCCAGCATTTT.

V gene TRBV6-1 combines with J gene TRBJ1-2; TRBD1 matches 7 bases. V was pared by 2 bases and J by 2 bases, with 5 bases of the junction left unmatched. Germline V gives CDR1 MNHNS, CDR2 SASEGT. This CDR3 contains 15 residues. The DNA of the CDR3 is TGTGCCAGCAGTGAACAGCCGGGACAGAACTATGGCTACACCTTC. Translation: CASSEQPGQNYGYTF.

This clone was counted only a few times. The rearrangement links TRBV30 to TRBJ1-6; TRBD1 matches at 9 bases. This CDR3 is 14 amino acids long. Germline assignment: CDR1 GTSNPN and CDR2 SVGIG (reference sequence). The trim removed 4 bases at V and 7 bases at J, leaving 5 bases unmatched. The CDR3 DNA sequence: TGTGCCTGGAATAGGGACAGGGCGAATTCACCCCTCCACTTT. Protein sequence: CAWNRDRANSPLHF. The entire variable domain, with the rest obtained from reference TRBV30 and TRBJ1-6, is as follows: SQTIHQWPATLVQPVGSPLSLECTVEGTSNPNLYWYRQAAGRGLQLLFYSVGIGQISSEVPQNLSASRPQDRQFILSSKKLLLSDSGFYLCAWNRDRANSPLHFGNGTRLTVT.

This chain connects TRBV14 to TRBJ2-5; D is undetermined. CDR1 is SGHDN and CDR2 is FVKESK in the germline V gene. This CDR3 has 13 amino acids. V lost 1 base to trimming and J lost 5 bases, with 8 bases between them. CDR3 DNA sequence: TGTGCCAGCAGCCAAGTGGATGAGGAGACCCAGTACTTC. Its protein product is CASSQVDEETQYF.

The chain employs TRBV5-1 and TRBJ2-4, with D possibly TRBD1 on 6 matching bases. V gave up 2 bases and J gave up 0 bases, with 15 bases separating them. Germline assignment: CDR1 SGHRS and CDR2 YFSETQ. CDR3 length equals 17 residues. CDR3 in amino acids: CASSLHQGSLAKNIQYF. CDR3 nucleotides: TGCGCCAGCAGCTTACACCAGGGGTCCCTAGCCAAAAACATTCAGTACTTC.

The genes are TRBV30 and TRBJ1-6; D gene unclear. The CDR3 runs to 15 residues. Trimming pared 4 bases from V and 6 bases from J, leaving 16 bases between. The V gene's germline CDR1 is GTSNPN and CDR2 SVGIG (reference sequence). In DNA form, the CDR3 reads TGTGCCTGGAATTCAATTGGGTCGCCTAATTCACCCCTCCACTTT. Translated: CAWNSIGSPNSPLHF.

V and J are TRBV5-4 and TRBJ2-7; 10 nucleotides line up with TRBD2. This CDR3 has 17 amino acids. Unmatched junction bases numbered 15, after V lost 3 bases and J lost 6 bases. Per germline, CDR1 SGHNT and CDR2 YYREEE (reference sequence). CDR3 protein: CASSWGVAGGRMGEQYF. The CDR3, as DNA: TGTGCCAGCAGCTGGGGAGTAGCGGGAGGCCGGATGGGCGAGCAGTACTTC. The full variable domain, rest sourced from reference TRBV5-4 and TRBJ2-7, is ETGVTQSPTHLIKTRGQQVTLRCSSQSGHNTVSWYQQALGQGPQFIFQYYREEENGRGNFPPRFSGLQFPNYSSELNVNALELDDSALYLCASSWGVAGGRMGEQYFGPGTRLTVT.

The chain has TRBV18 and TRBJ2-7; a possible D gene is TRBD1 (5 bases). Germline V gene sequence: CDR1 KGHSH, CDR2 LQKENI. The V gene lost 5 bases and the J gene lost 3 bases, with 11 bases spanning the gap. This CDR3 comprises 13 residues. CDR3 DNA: TGTGCCAGCTCAACCTTACAGGACTACGAGCAGTACTTC. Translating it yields CASSTLQDYEQYF. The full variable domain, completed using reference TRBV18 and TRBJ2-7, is NAGVMQNPRHLVRRRGQEARLRCSPMKGHSHVYWYRQLPEEGLKFMVYLQKENIIDESGMPKERFSAEFPKEGPSILRIQQVVRGDSAAYFCASSTLQDYEQYFGPGTRLTVT.

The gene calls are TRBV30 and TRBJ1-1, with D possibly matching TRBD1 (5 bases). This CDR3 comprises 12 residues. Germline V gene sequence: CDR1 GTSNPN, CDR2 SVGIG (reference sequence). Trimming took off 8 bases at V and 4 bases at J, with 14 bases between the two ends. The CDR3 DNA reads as TGTGCCCATAAAGCGGGGGGCACTGAAGCTTTCTTT. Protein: CAHKAGGTEAFF.

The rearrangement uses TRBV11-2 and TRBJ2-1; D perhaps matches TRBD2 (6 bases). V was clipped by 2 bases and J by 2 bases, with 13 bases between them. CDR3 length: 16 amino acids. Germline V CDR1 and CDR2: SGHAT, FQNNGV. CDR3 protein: CASSLPPGGAYNEQFF. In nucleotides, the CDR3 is TGTGCCAGCAGCTTACCCCCCGGGGGAGCCTACAATGAGCAGTTCTTC.

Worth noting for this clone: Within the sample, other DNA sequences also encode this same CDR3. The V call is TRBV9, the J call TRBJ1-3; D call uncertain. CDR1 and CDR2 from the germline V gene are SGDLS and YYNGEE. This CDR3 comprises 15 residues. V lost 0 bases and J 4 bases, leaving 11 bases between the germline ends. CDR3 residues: CASSVGGQAGNTIYF. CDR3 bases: TGTGCCAGCAGCGTAGGAGGTCAGGCGGGAAACACCATATATTTT.

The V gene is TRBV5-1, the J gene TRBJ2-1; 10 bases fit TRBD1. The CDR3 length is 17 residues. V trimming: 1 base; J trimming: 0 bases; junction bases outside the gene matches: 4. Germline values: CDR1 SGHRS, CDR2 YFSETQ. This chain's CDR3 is CASSLLGTGASYNEQFF. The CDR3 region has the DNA TGCGCCAGCAGCTTGCTAGGGACAGGGGCCTCCTACAATGAGCAGTTCTTC.

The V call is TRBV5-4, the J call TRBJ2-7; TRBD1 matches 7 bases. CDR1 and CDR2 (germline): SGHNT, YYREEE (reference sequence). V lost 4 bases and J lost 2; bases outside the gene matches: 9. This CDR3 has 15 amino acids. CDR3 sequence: CASSPRQGGTYEQYF. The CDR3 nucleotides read TGTGCCAGCAGCCCCCGACAGGGTGGGACCTACGAGCAGTACTTC.

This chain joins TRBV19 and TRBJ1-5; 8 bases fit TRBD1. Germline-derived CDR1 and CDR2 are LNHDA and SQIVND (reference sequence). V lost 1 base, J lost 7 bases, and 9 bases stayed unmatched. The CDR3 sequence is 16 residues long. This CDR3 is CASSIVPQGGWQPQHF. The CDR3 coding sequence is TGTGCCAGTAGTATAGTACCACAGGGGGGCTGGCAGCCCCAGCATTTT.

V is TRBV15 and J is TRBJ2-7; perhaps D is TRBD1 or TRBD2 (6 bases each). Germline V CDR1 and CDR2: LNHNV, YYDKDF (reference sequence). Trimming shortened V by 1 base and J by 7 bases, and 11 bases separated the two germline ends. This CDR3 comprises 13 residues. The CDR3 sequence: CATSRGGAKEQYF. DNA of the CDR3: TGTGCCACCAGCAGAGGGGGGGCCAAGGAGCAGTACTTC.

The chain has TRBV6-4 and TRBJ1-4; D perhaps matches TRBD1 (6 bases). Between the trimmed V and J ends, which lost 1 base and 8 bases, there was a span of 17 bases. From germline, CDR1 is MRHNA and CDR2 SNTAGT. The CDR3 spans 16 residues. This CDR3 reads CASSDWAGAKGEKLFF. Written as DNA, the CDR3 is TGTGCCAGCAGTGACTGGGCAGGGGCTAAAGGGGAAAAACTGTTTTTT.

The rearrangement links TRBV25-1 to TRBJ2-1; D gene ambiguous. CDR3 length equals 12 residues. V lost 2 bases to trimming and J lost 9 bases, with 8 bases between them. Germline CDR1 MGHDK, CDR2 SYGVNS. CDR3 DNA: TGTGCCAGCAGTGAACCTGGGTCTGAGCAGTTCTTC. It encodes CASSEPGSEQFF.

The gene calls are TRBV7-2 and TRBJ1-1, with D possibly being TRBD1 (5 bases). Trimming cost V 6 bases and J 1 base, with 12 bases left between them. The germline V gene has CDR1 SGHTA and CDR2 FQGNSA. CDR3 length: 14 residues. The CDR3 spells CASSQNRPNTEAFF. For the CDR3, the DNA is TGTGCCAGCAGTCAAAACAGGCCGAACACTGAAGCTTTCTTT.

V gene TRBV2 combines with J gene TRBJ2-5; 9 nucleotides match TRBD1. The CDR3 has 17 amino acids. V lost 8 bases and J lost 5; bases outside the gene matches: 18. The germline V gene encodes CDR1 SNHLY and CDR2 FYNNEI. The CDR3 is CASGGPRSQGARETQYF. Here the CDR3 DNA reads TGTGCCAGCGGGGGGCCCCGGTCACAGGGGGCGAGGGAGACCCAGTACTTC.

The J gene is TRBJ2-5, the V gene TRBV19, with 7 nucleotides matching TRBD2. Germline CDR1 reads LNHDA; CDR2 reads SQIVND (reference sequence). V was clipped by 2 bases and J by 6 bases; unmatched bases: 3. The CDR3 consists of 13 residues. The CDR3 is CASSITGGKTQYF. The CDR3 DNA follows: TGTGCCAGTAGTATAACCGGGGGGAAGACCCAGTACTTC.

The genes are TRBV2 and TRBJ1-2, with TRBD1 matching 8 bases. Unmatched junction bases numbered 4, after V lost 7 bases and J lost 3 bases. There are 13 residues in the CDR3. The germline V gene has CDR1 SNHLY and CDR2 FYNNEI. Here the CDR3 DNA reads TGTGCCAGCAAGACAGGGGAGGACTATGGCTACACCTTC. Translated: CASKTGEDYGYTF.

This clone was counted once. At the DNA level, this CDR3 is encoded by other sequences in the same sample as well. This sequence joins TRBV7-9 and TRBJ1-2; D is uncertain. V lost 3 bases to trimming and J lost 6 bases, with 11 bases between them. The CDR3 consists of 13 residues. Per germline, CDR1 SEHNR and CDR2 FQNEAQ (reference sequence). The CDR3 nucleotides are TGTGCCAGCAGCTTCGGCCAAGCCAATGGCTACACCTTC. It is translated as CASSFGQANGYTF.

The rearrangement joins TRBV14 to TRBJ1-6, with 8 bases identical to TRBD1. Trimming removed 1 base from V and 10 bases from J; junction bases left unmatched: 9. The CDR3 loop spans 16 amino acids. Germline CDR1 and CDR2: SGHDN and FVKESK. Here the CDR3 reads CASSQGRQGARSPLHF. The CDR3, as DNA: TGTGCCAGCAGCCAAGGAAGGCAGGGGGCAAGATCACCCCTCCACTTT.

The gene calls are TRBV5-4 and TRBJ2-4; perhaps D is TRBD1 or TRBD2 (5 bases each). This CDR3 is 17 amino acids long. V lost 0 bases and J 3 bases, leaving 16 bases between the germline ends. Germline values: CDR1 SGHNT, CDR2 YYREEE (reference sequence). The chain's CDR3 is CASSLVGRGPGKNIQYF. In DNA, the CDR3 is TGTGCCAGCAGCTTGGTGGGACGGGGACCGGGCAAAAACATTCAGTACTTC.

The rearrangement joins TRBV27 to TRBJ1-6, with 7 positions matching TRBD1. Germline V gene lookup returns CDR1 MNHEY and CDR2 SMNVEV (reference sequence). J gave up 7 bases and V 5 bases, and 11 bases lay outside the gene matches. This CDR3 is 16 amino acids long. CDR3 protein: CASSPRRDRANSPLHF. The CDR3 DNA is TGTGCCAGCAGTCCCAGGCGGGACAGAGCAAATTCACCCCTCCACTTT.